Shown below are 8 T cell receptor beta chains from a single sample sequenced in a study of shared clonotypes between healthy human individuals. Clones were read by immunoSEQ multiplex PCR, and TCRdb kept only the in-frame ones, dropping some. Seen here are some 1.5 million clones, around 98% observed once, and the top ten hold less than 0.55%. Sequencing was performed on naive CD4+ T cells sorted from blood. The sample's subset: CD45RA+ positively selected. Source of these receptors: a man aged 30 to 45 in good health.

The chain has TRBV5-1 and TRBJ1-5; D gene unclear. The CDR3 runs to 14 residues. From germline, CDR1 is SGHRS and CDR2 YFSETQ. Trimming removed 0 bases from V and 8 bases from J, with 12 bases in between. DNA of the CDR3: TGCGCCAGCAGCTTGGAATGGGGATCTGAGCCCCAGCATTTT. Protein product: CASSLEWGSEPQHF.

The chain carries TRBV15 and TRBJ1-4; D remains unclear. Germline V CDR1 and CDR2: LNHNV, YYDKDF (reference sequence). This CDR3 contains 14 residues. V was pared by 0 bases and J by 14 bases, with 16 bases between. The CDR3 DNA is TGTGCCACCAGCAGAGATTTTCAGGAACCGATTCTGTTTTTT. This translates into CATSRDFQEPILFF.

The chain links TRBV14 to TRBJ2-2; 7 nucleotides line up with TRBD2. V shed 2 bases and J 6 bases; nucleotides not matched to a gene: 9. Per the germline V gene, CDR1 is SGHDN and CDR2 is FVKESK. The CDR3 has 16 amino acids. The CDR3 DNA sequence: TGTGCCAGCAGCCAATGGTTTGGACTAGATGCCGGGGAGCTGTTTTTT. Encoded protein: CASSQWFGLDAGELFF.

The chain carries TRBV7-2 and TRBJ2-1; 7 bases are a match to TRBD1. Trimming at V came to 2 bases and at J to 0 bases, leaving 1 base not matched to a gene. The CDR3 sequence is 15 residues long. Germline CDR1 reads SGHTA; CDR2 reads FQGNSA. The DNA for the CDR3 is TGTGCCAGCAGCTTAAGGGGGCGCTCCTACAATGAGCAGTTCTTC. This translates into CASSLRGRSYNEQFF.

The CDR3 region has the DNA TGTGCCAGCAGCTTACGCGGAGGGCCTACGGGAGAGCAGTACTTC. Translating it yields CASSLRGGPTGEQYF. The rearrangement links TRBV7-3 to TRBJ2-7, with D possibly TRBD2 on 6 matching bases. Germline loops: CDR1 SGHTA, CDR2 FQGTGA. The length of the CDR3 is 15 residues. V shed 2 bases and J shed 7 bases, with 18 bases lying between them.

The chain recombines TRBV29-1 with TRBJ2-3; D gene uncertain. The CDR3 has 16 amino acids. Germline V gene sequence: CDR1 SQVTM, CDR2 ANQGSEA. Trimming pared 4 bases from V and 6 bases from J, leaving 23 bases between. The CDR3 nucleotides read TGCAGCGTTGGGGTCCTCTTAACGGACCAACGGGATACGCAGTATTTT. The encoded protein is CSVGVLLTDQRDTQYF.

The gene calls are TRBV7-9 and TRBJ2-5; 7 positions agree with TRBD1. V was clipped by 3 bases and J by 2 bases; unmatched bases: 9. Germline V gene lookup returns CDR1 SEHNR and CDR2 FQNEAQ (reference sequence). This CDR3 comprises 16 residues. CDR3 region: CASSFPMTGNQETQYF. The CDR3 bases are TGTGCCAGCAGCTTCCCCATGACAGGGAATCAAGAGACCCAGTACTTC.

The CDR3: CASNKGLAGGWSTDTQYF. Here the CDR3 DNA reads TGTGCCAGCAACAAAGGACTAGCGGGAGGGTGGAGCACAGATACGCAGTATTTT. The J gene is TRBJ2-3, the V gene TRBV27; TRBD2 aligns across 15 bases. Trimming removed 7 bases from V and 0 bases from J; junction bases left unmatched: 8. CDR3 length: 18 amino acids. CDR1 is MNHEY, CDR2 SMNVEV, per germline (reference sequence).